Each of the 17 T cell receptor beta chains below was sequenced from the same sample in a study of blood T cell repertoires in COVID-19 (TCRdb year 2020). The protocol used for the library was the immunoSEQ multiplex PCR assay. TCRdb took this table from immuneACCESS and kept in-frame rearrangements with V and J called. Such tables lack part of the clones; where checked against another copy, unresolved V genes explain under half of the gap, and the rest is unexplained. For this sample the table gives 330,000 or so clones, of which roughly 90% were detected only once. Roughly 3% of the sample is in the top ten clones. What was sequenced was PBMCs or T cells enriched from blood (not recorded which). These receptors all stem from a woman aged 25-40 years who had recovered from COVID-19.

In nucleotides, the CDR3 is TGTGCCAGCAGCCCCAGGACAGGCGCGGGCACTGAAGCTTTCTTT. Translating gives CASSPRTGAGTEAFF. The chain uses TRBV5-5 and TRBJ1-1, with 7 bases lining up with TRBD1. CDR3 length: 15 amino acids. The ends lost 4 bases at V and 4 bases at J; junction bases unmatched: 10. From germline, CDR1 is SGHKS and CDR2 YYEKEE (reference sequence).

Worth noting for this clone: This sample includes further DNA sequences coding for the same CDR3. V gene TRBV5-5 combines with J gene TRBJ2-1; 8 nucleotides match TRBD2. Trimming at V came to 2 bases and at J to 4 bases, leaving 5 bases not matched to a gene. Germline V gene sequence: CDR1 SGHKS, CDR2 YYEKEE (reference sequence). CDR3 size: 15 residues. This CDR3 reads CASSLTGGPYNEQFF. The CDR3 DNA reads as TGTGCCAGCAGCTTAACGGGGGGGCCTTACAATGAGCAGTTCTTC.

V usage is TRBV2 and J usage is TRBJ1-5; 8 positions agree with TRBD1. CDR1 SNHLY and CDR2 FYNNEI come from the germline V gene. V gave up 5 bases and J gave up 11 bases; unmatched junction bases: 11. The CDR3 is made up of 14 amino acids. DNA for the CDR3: TGTGCCAGCAGTAATAGGACAGGGCCCTGGTCCCAGCATTTT. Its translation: CASSNRTGPWSQHF.

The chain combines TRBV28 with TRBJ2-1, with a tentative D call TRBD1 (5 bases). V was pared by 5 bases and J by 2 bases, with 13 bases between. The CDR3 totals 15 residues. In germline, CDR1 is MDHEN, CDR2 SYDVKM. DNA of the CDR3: TGTGCCAGCAGTATGGGGCCAGGGACCTACAATGAGCAGTTCTTC. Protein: CASSMGPGTYNEQFF.

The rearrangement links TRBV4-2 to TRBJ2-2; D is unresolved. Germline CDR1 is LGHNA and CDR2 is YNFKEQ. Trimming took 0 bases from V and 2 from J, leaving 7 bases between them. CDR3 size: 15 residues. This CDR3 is CASSQEQLNTGELFF. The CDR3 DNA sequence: TGTGCCAGCAGCCAAGAACAGCTAAACACCGGGGAGCTGTTTTTT.

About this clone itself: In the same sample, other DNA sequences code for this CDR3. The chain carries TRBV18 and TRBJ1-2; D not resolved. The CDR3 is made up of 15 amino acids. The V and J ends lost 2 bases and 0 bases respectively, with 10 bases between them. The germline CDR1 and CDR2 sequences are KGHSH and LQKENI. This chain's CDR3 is CASSPAGAANYGYTF. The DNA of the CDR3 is TGTGCCAGCTCACCAGCGGGTGCGGCTAACTATGGCTACACCTTC.

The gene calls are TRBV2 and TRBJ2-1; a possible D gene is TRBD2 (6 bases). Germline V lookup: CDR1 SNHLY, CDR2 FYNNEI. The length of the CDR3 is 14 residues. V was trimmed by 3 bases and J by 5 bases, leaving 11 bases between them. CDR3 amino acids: CASSEWDSDNEQFF. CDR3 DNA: TGTGCCAGCAGTGAGTGGGACTCAGACAATGAGCAGTTCTTC.

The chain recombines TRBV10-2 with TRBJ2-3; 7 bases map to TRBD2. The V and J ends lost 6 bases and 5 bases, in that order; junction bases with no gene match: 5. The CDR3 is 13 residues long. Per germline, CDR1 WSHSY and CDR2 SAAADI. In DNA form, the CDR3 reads TGCGCCAGCAGCGGACTAGTGGAAGATACGCAGTATTTT. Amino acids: CASSGLVEDTQYF.

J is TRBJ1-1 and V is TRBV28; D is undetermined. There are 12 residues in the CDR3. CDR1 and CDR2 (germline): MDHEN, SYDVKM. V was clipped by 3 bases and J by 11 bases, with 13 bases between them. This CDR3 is CASSFLALEAFF. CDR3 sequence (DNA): TGTGCCAGCAGTTTCTTGGCCTTGGAGGCTTTCTTT.

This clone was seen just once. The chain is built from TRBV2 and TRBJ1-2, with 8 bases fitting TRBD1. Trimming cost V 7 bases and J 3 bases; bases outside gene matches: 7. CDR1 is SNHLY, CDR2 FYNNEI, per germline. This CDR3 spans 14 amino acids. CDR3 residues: CASKLTGGDYGYTF. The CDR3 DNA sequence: TGTGCCAGCAAACTCACAGGGGGAGACTATGGCTACACCTTC.

The DNA for the CDR3 is TGTGCCACCAGCCGCGACAGGGCATATCAGCCCCAGCATTTT. It translates to CATSRDRAYQPQHF. The chain couples TRBV15 to TRBJ1-5; 7 bases line up with TRBD1. CDR1 and CDR2 (germline): LNHNV, YYDKDF (reference sequence). V lost 5 bases to trimming and J lost 5 bases; unmatched junction nucleotides: 6. This CDR3 is 14 amino acids long.

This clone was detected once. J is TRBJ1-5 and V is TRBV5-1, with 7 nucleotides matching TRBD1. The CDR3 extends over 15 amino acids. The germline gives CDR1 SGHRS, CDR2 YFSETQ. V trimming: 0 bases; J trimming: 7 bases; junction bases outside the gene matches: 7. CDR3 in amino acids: CASSLGGDSGQPQHF. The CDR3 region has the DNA TGCGCCAGCAGCTTGGGTGGGGACAGCGGGCAGCCCCAGCATTTT.

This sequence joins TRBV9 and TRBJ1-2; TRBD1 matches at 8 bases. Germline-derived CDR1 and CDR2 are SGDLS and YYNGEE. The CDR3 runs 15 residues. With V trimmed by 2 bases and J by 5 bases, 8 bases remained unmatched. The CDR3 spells CASSVQGAGAYGYTF. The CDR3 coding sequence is TGTGCCAGCAGCGTTCAGGGGGCGGGGGCTTATGGCTACACCTTC.

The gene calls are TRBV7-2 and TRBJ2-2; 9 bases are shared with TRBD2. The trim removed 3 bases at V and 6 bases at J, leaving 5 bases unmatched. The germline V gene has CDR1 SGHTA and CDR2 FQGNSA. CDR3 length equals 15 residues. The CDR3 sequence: CASSLGLAPSGELFF. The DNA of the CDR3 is TGTGCCAGCAGCTTGGGACTAGCACCCTCCGGGGAGCTGTTTTTT.

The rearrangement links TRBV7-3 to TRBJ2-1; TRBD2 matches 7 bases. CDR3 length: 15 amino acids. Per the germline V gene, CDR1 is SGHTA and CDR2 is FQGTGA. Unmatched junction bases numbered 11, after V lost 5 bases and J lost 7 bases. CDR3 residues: CASSQWGGRLNEQFF. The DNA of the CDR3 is TGTGCCAGCAGCCAATGGGGGGGTCGATTAAATGAGCAGTTCTTC. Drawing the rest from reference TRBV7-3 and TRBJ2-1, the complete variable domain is GAGVSQTPSNKVTEKGKYVELRCDPISGHTALYWYRQSLGQGPEFLIYFQGTGAADDSGLPNDRFFAVRPEGSVSTLKIQRTERGDSAVYLCASSQWGGRLNEQFFGPGTRLTVL.

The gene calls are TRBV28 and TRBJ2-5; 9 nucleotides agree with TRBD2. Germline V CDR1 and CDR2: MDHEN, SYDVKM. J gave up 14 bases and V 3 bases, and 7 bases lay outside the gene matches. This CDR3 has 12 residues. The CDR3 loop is CASSFGLAGLYF. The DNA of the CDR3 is TGTGCCAGCAGTTTTGGGCTAGCGGGGCTCTACTTC.

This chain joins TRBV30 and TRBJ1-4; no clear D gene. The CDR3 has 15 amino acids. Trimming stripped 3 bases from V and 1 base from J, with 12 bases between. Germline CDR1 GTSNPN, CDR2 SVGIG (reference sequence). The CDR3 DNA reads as TGTGCCTGGAGCCCATTCAGTGGAACTAATGAAAAACTGTTTTTT. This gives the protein CAWSPFSGTNEKLFF.